This T cell receptor beta chain was sequenced for a study of metastatic and nonmetastatic thyroid tumors. At the level of the study: Repertoire data that came from the blood and tumor or nodule tissue of malignant and benign thyroid patients were compared.

Trimming stripped 4 bases from V and 6 bases from J, with 14 bases between. CDR3 length: 14 amino acids. This clone was counted many times. The antigen remains undetermined. Original data processing: CDR3 was compared across clinicopathological groups, and the resulting differences were used to build a distant-metastasis classifier for papillary thyroid cancer. TCRdb re-analyzed the PCR reads through MiXCR. V and J calls and clone size were set by TCRdb, not the authors. The profile shows tens of thousands of clones, less than 20% of them singletons. Study-wide results and caveats: The study reportedly found significantly higher TCR beta diversity in malignant thyroid tumors than benign nodules, in blood and tumor.

No treatment had been given to any patient before thyroid surgery. The sequenced material came from tumor tissue. The chain couples TRBV12-3 or TRBV12-4 to TRBJ2-3, with D possibly being TRBD2 (6 bases). The clonotype comes from a female donor with papillary thyroid cancer or a benign thyroid nodule (not recorded which). Some clones in this sample may be carry-over from other donors' samples. Written as DNA, the CDR3 is TGTGCCAGCAGTTCACGGGCCGGAGGGGATACGCAGTATTTT. It yields the protein CASSSRAGGDTQYF.